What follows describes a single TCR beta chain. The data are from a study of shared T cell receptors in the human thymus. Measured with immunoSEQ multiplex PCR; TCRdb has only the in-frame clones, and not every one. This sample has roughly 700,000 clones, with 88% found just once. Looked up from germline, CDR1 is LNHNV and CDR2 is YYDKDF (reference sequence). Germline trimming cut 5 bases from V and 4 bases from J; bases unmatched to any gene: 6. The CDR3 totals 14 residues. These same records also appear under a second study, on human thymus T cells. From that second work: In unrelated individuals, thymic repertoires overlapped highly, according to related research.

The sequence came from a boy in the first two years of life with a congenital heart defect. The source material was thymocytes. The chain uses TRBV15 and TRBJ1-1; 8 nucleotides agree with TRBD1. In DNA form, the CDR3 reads TGTGCCACCAGCGGCTGGGACAGGTCCACTGAAGCTTTCTTT. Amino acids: CATSGWDRSTEAFF.